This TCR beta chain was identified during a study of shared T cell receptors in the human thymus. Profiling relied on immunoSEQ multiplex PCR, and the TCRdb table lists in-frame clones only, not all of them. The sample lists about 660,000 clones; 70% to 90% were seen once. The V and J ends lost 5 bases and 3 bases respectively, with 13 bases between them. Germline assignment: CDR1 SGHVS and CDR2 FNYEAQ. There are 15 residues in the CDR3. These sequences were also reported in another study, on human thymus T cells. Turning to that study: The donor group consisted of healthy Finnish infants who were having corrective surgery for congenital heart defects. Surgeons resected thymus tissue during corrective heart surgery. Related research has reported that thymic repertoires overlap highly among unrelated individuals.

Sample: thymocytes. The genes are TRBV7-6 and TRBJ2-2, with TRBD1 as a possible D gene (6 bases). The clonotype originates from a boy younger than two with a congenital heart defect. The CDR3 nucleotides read TGTGCCAGCAGCAGCCAGGGGTGGGACACCGGGGAGCTGTTTTTT. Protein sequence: CASSSQGWDTGELFF.